Each of the 14 T cell receptor beta chains below was sequenced from the same sample in a study of T cells in Graves' hyperthyroidism and ophthalmopathy. Amplification of TCR beta CDR3 regions used RNA as the template. When the TCR CDR3 underwent first-round RT-PCR, the HTBI primer set was used. TCRdb analysed the multiplex PCR reads with MiXCR anew, one entry per CDR3 protein. Altogether 100,000 to 140,000 distinct CDR3 sequences are present, 15% to 20% being singletons, with the ten largest covering under 45%. The sample comprised blood. All receptors come from a woman aged 50 to 65 with Graves' hyperthyroidism.

This clonotype was found many times. This chain links TRBV29-1 with TRBJ2-7, with 9 bases that match TRBD2. The CDR3 runs 14 residues. Losses at the gene ends were 5 bases for V and 3 bases for J; bases not matched to a gene: 8. The germline V gene has CDR1 SQVTM and CDR2 ANQGSEA. For the CDR3, the DNA is TGCAGCGTTCTCCAAAGGCGGGAGGGCTACGAGCAGTACTTC. It codes for CSVLQRREGYEQYF.

This clonotype has ten or more counts. This rearrangement joins TRBV6-1 to TRBJ2-3, with D possibly being TRBD2 (5 bases). The ends were cut back, 6 bases at V and 2 bases at J, with 9 bases in the middle. The CDR3 extends over 13 amino acids. The V gene's germline CDR1 is MNHNS and CDR2 SASEGT. The CDR3 is CASREVPTDTQYF. The CDR3 nucleotides read TGTGCCAGCAGGGAGGTCCCCACAGATACGCAGTATTTT.

This clonotype was seen ten or more times. The chain recombines TRBV7-2 with TRBJ2-6, with 10 bases lining up with TRBD1. The CDR3 has 18 amino acids. J gave up 4 bases and V 2 bases, and 8 bases lay outside the gene matches. Per germline, CDR1 SGHTA and CDR2 FQGNSA. CDR3 protein: CASSLYRDRGSGANVLTF. The CDR3 nucleotides read TGTGCCAGCAGCTTATACCGGGACAGGGGATCAGGGGCCAACGTCCTGACTTTC.

This clonotype came up many times. The rearrangement uses TRBV27 and TRBJ2-7; perhaps TRBD2 as D (6 bases). The CDR3 has 14 residues. The germline V and J ends were trimmed by 3 bases and 2 bases, with 11 bases remaining between them. The V gene's germline CDR1 is MNHEY and CDR2 SMNVEV (reference sequence). As DNA, the CDR3 is TGTGCCAGCAGTTTGGCTAGCGAGACCTACGAGCAGTACTTC. Translated, it gives CASSLASETYEQYF.

This clonotype has at least ten counts. V gene TRBV20-1 combines with J gene TRBJ2-3; possible D gene TRBD1, 6 bases. This CDR3 has 13 residues. V was trimmed by 5 bases and J by 2 bases, leaving 11 bases between them. Germline V gene lookup returns CDR1 DFQATT and CDR2 SNEGSKA (reference sequence). In DNA, the CDR3 is TGCAGTGCTTCGGACAGTGACACAGATACGCAGTATTTT. It yields the protein CSASDSDTDTQYF.

This clonotype was seen ten or more times. CDR3 amino acids: CATNRDNQPQHF. The CDR3 region has the DNA TGTGCCACCAACAGGGACAATCAGCCCCAGCATTTT. The chain recombines TRBV15 with TRBJ1-5; possibly TRBD1 for D (6 bases). This CDR3 region has 12 residues. V gave up 7 bases and J gave up 3 bases, with 7 bases separating them. Germline CDR1 is LNHNV and CDR2 is YYDKDF (reference sequence).

CDR3 protein: CASSPITGGSYNEQFF. CDR3 nucleotide sequence: TGTGCCAGCTCACCGATAACAGGGGGTTCCTACAATGAGCAGTTCTTC. This rearrangement joins TRBV18 to TRBJ2-1, with 8 bases lining up with TRBD1. In germline, CDR1 is KGHSH, CDR2 LQKENI. This CDR3 is built from 16 residues. V shed 3 bases, J shed 1 base, and the junction held 5 bases outside the gene matches.

There are many counts of this clonotype. The CDR3: CSAAGADTQYF. In DNA form, the CDR3 reads TGCAGTGCGGCGGGAGCAGATACGCAGTATTTT. This chain connects TRBV20-1 to TRBJ2-3; 7 nucleotides align to TRBD2. Germline lookup yields CDR1 DFQATT and CDR2 SNEGSKA (reference sequence). The CDR3 spans 11 residues. The junction had 1 base not matched to a gene; V was cut back by 6 bases and J by 4 bases.

The chain couples TRBV6-1 to TRBJ1-3; D is unresolved. V gave up 5 bases and J gave up 4 bases, with 9 bases separating them. The CDR3 loop spans 13 amino acids. Germline CDR1 and CDR2: MNHNS and SASEGT. The CDR3 region has the DNA TGTGCCAGCAGTCCCCCCTGGGGAAACACCATATATTTT. Translation gives CASSPPWGNTIYF.

This clonotype was detected a few times. The chain's CDR3 is CSARVSRRAFF. The CDR3, as DNA: TGCAGTGCTAGAGTTTCTAGACGGGCTTTCTTT. The V call is TRBV20-1, the J call TRBJ1-1; D unresolved. Germline V gives CDR1 DFQATT, CDR2 SNEGSKA (reference sequence). V was cut by 1 base and J by 11 bases, with 11 bases left in between. This CDR3 is 11 amino acids long.

The J gene is TRBJ1-2, the V gene TRBV2; D might be TRBD1 (5 bases). Trimming cost V 2 bases and J 4 bases, with 5 bases left between them. This CDR3 comprises 12 residues. CDR1 is SNHLY, CDR2 FYNNEI, per germline. The chain's CDR3 is CASSETGYGYTF. CDR3 nucleotides: TGTGCCAGCAGTGAAACAGGCTATGGCTACACCTTC. Full variable domain (outside the CDR3, taken from reference TRBV2 and TRBJ1-2): EPEVTQTPSHQVTQMGQEVILRCVPISNHLYFYWYRQILGQKVEFLVSFYNNEISEKSEIFDDQFSVERPDGSNFTLKIRSTKLEDSAMYFCASSETGYGYTFGSGTRLTVV.

The table lists this clonotype with many counts. The CDR3 sequence: CASSLMQGAYAGELFF. CDR3 bases: TGTGCCAGCAGCCTAATGCAGGGGGCGTACGCCGGGGAGCTGTTTTTT. V usage is TRBV7-3 and J usage is TRBJ2-2; 8 nucleotides align to TRBD1. The CDR3 has 16 residues. With V trimmed by 5 bases and J by 6 bases, 11 bases remained unmatched. From germline, CDR1 is SGHTA and CDR2 FQGTGA.

This clonotype showed up many times. V gene TRBV12-3 or TRBV12-4 combines with J gene TRBJ1-2; D remains unclear. V was clipped by 5 bases and J by 1 base, with 17 bases between them. The CDR3 is made up of 16 amino acids. The CDR3 coding sequence is TGTGCCAGCAGTCCTGGACGGTACTTTTTTAACTATGGCTACACCTTC. This sequence encodes CASSPGRYFFNYGYTF.

This clonotype was seen repeatedly, ten times or more. V is TRBV3-1 and J is TRBJ2-1; 10 nucleotides match TRBD2. V trimming: 1 base; J trimming: 5 bases; junction bases outside the gene matches: 5. Germline V gene data show CDR1 as LGHDT and CDR2 as YNNKEL (reference sequence). There are 16 residues in the CDR3. CDR3 protein: CASSQVRTSGNNEQFF. CDR3 in DNA: TGTGCCAGCAGCCAAGTCAGGACTAGCGGAAACAATGAGCAGTTCTTC.